One sample yielded the 13 T cell receptor beta chains listed below, sequenced in a study of T-cell memory formation after mild COVID-19. TCRdb independently ran MiXCR on the 5' RACE reads; one entry per CDR3 protein. The sample has about 320,000 distinct CDR3 sequences, over 11% seen once. Sequenced input: PBMCs or a T cell subset sorted from them (not recorded which). The receptors originated from a man aged 18 to 35 who had mild COVID-19 (a few samples of this study predate the infection). Cell type and time point are not known.

This clonotype was counted ten times or more. The J gene is TRBJ2-1, the V gene TRBV5-1, with D perhaps matching TRBD2 (7 bases). Germline V CDR1 and CDR2: SGHRS, YFSETQ. This CDR3 is built from 15 residues. The ends were cut back, 3 bases at V and 2 bases at J, with 12 bases in the middle. CDR3 residues: CASSWGAGAYNEQFF. CDR3 coding DNA: TGCGCCAGCAGCTGGGGGGCGGGGGCCTACAATGAGCAGTTCTTC.

A note on this clonotype: The junction departs from germline at one end; a sequencing error may be responsible. CDR3 residues: CASSQDLRSVYGYIF. The CDR3 DNA reads as TGTGCCAGCAGCCAAGATCTCCGGAGTGTATATGGCTACATCTTC. The chain employs TRBV14 and TRBJ1-2, with D hard to call. The V gene's germline CDR1 is SGHDN and CDR2 FVKESK. The CDR3 sequence is 15 residues long.

This clonotype came up a few times. The chain links TRBV7-3 to TRBJ2-2; D may be TRBD1 (7 bases). This CDR3 is built from 16 residues. Per the germline V gene, CDR1 is SGHTA and CDR2 is FQGTGA. The V end lost 5 bases, the J end lost 6 bases, and 19 bases lay between the germline ends. The CDR3 DNA reads as TGTGCCAGCAGCCCAGGGGGGTCGGAAGGCCCCGGGGAGCTGTTTTTT. This translates into CASSPGGSEGPGELFF.

This clonotype was seen more than once but under ten times. The chain links TRBV20-1 to TRBJ2-3; D is possibly TRBD2 (7 bases). The CDR3 is 15 amino acids. The germline CDR1 and CDR2 sequences are DFQATT and SNEGSKA (reference sequence). Trimming left V 3 bases short and J 6 bases short, with 19 bases between. CDR3 sequence (DNA): TGCAGTGCTAGTCGGGGGGCCGGTTTGTCGGATACGCAGTATTTT. Protein sequence: CSASRGAGLSDTQYF.

This clonotype was seen once. The V call is TRBV5-1, the J call TRBJ2-6, with D tentatively TRBD1 or TRBD2 (6 bases each). Between the trimmed V and J ends, which lost 4 bases and 1 base, there was a span of 12 bases. The CDR3 has 16 residues. The germline CDR1 and CDR2 sequences are SGHRS and YFSETQ. The CDR3 DNA reads TGCGCCAGCAGCGTGGAGGGGGGTTCTGGGGCCAACGTCCTGACTTTC. Encoded protein: CASSVEGGSGANVLTF.

The rearrangement joins TRBV7-2 to TRBJ2-4, with D maybe TRBD1 (6 bases). Looked up from germline, CDR1 is SGHTA and CDR2 is FQGNSA. Trimming took off 6 bases at V and 8 bases at J, with 11 bases between the two ends. The CDR3 loop spans 12 amino acids. CDR3 nucleotides: TGTGCCAGCAGTACAGGGTTGGACATTCAGTACTTC. This sequence encodes CASSTGLDIQYF. Using reference TRBV7-2 and TRBJ2-4 for the parts outside the CDR3, the full variable domain is GAGVSQSPSNKVTEKGKDVELRCDPISGHTALYWYRQSLGQGLEFLIYFQGNSAPDKSGLPSDRFSAERTGGSVSTLTIQRTQQEDSAVYLCASSTGLDIQYFGAGTRLSVL.

This clonotype was found a few times. The rearrangement joins TRBV4-1 to TRBJ2-4; a weak D match, TRBD1 (5 bases). The CDR3 loop spans 13 amino acids. Germline V gives CDR1 MGHRA, CDR2 YSYEKL. Between the trimmed V and J ends, which lost 4 bases and 8 bases, there was a span of 12 bases. The CDR3 DNA reads TGCGCCAGCAGCCCACCCGACAGAGACATTCAGTACTTC. Amino acids: CASSPPDRDIQYF.

This clonotype was counted a few times. This rearrangement joins TRBV10-3 to TRBJ2-3; 10 bases map to TRBD2. Germline CDR1 and CDR2: ENHRY and SYGVKD. The CDR3 sequence is 16 residues long. J was trimmed by 4 bases and V by 8 bases; bases with no gene match: 12. The CDR3 is CAIAGTSGGAPDTQYF. The DNA of the CDR3 is TGTGCCATCGCGGGCACGAGCGGGGGGGCCCCAGATACGCAGTATTTT.

This clonotype occurred a few times. The V gene is TRBV4-1, the J gene TRBJ2-1; 7 bases are a match to TRBD1. CDR1 MGHRA and CDR2 YSYEKL come from the germline V gene. This CDR3 spans 15 amino acids. J lost 7 bases, V lost 4 bases, and 10 bases had no gene match. The CDR3 DNA is TGCGCCAGCAGCCCCCGGACAGGTTCAAGGAATGAGCAGTTCTTC. Protein: CASSPRTGSRNEQFF.

A few counts support this clonotype. The chain uses TRBV19 and TRBJ1-6; tentatively, D is TRBD1 (5 bases). CDR1 is LNHDA and CDR2 is SQIVND in the germline V gene (reference sequence). The CDR3 totals 15 residues. V shed 7 bases and J shed 7 bases, with 17 bases lying between them. CDR3 in amino acids: CASTTLGRLNSPLHF. CDR3 nucleotide sequence: TGTGCCAGTACCACCCTGGGACGACTGAATTCACCCCTCCACTTT. Complete variable domain (other parts from reference TRBV19 and TRBJ1-6): DGGITQSPKYLFRKEGQNVTLSCEQNLNHDAMYWYRQDPGQGLRLIYYSQIVNDFQKGDIAEGYSVSREKKESFPLTVTSAQKNPTAFYLCASTTLGRLNSPLHFGNGTRLTVT.

A few counts support this clonotype. The V call is TRBV27, the J call TRBJ2-2, with D perhaps given as TRBD1 or TRBD2 (5 bases each). Germline CDR1 and CDR2: MNHEY and SMNVEV (reference sequence). V was pared by 3 bases and J by 1 base, with 9 bases between. The length of the CDR3 is 15 residues. Written as DNA, the CDR3 is TGTGCCAGCAGTTTGGGGGTAATGAACACCGGGGAGCTGTTTTTT. Protein: CASSLGVMNTGELFF.

In its sample, this clonotype was seen many times. The rearrangement joins TRBV5-1 to TRBJ2-1; D is tentatively TRBD1 or TRBD2 (6 bases each). CDR3 length equals 16 residues. The V gene's germline CDR1 is SGHRS and CDR2 YFSETQ. Trimming pared 2 bases from V and 2 bases from J, leaving 14 bases between. The CDR3 nucleotides are TGCGCCAGCAGCTTCGGAGGGGGGTCAACCTACAATGAGCAGTTCTTC. Translation gives CASSFGGGSTYNEQFF.

V and J are TRBV6-4 and TRBJ1-2; no firm D call. This CDR3 has 11 residues. V shed 4 bases and J shed 8 bases, with 8 bases lying between them. Germline V gene sequence: CDR1 MRHNA, CDR2 SNTAGT. The CDR3, as DNA: TGTGCCAGCAGTGTACCAGCGGGCTACACCTTC. As protein: CASSVPAGYTF.